This T cell receptor beta chain was sequenced for a study of tissue T cells after allogeneic stem cell transplantation. Study summary: Gastrointestinal graft-versus-host disease was present in all patients, each treated with several therapy lines. Smaller viable blood or marrow samples skipped sorting for direct DNA extraction. Whole-study results and caveats: Tissue-detected TCR repertoire was only partly captured by blood and spleen T cells.

The J segment lost 7 bases and the V segment lost 4 bases, leaving 9 bases of the junction unmatched. The CDR3 has 15 amino acids. Germline V gives CDR1 SEHNR, CDR2 FQNEAQ (reference sequence). In regard to this clone: Its antigen remains unknown.

Produced via immunoSEQ multiplex PCR; TCRdb's table is partial and in-frame only. The table shows thousands of clones, with about 79% occurring only once. The V and J genes are TRBV7-9 and TRBJ1-4, with TRBD1 matching 7 bases. The TCR was taken from a man aged 35-69 years who later had graft-versus-host disease after an allogeneic stem cell transplant. Sequencing used blood, obtained before transplantation. CDR3: CASSSPIRGPEKLFF. CDR3 DNA sequence: TGTGCCAGCAGCTCCCCTATAAGGGGGCCTGAAAAACTGTTTTTT.